This TCR beta chain was profiled in a study of T cell responses to AZD1222 COVID-19 vaccine. Trimming cost V 9 bases and J 3 bases, with 12 bases left between them. Per the germline V gene, CDR1 is MGHDK and CDR2 is SYGVNS. The CDR3 is 14 amino acids. The assay was immunoSEQ multiplex PCR, and TCRdb's table has in-frame clones only and misses some. This table has 97,000 or so clones, roughly 83% appearing once. This TCR derives from an adult in good health. The sequenced sample was peripheral blood, obtained on day 0 of AZD1222 vaccination. V gene TRBV25-1 combines with J gene TRBJ1-6; tentatively, D is TRBD1 (5 bases). CDR3 in amino acids: CASTDSFYNSPLHF. CDR3 DNA sequence: TGTGCCAGTACAGACAGTTTCTATAATTCACCCCTCCACTTT.